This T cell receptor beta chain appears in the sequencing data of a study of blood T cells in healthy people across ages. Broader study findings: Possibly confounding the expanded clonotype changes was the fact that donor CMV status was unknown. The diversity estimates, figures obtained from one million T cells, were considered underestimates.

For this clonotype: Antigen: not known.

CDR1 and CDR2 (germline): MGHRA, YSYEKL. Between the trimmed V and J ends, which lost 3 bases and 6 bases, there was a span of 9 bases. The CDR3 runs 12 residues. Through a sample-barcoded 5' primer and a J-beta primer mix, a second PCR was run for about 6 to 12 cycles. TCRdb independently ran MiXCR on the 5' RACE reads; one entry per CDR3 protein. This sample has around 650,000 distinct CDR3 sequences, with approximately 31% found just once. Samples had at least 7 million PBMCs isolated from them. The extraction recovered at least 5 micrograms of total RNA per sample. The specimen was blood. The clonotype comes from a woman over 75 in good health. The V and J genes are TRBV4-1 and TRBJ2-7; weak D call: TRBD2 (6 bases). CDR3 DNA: TGCGCCAGCAGCCACCAGGGAGGCGAGCAGTACTTC. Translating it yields CASSHQGGEQYF.